This T cell receptor (beta chain) came from a study of blood T cell repertoires in COVID-19. Repertoires were generated with immunoSEQ multiplex PCR, while TCRdb's copy carries only in-frame clones and drops some. This sample has about 130,000 clones, with approximately 82% found just once. The germline gives CDR1 DFQATT, CDR2 SNEGSKA (reference sequence). The CDR3 has 11 amino acids. V shed 5 bases, J shed 3 bases, and the junction held 0 bases outside the gene matches. The chain combines TRBV20-1 with TRBJ2-7; 8 positions match TRBD2. The sequence derives from a man in his 60s who had recovered from COVID-19. The sample consisted of peripheral blood. This chain's CDR3 is CSAGTSYEQYF. In nucleotides, the CDR3 is TGCAGTGCTGGGACTAGCTACGAGCAGTACTTC.